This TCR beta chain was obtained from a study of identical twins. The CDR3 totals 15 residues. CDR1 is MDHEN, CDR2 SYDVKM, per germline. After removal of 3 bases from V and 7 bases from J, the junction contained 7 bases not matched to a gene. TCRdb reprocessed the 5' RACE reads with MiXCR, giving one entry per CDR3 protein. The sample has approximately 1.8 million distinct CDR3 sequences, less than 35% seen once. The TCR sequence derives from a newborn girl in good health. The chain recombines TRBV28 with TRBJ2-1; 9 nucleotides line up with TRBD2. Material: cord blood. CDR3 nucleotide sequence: TGTGCCAGCAGTTTCGGGACTAGCCGTCAGAATGAGCAGTTCTTC. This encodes CASSFGTSRQNEQFF.